This entry features one T cell receptor (beta chain) sequence. Its antigen is unidentified. CDR1 and CDR2 (germline): MNHNY, SVGAGI (reference sequence). The CDR3 contains 13 residues. The V gene lost 4 bases and the J gene lost 8 bases, with 12 bases spanning the gap. Treatment here: some 20 received Ad26.COV2.S at low or high dose, single or two shots; 5 received placebo; per-sample allocation not given. Sampling was performed 63 days after the first vaccine or placebo injection. The record originates from a study of Ad26.COV2.S vaccination and SARS-CoV-2 variants. Notes on the study in general: It is possible that the TCR breadth and depth analyses underestimated the total T cell responses.

Clones were sequenced by immunoSEQ multiplex PCR, and TCRdb holds only the in-frame ones, with some missing. The sample contains some 410,000 clones, about 90% of which appear only once. Sequenced material: peripheral blood, taken in a trial of Ad26.COV2.S vaccine versus placebo. This sequence originates from a person aged 18-65 years who received the Ad26.COV2.S COVID-19 vaccine or a placebo. The genes are TRBV6-6 and TRBJ2-1; D may be TRBD2 (6 bases). The CDR3 here is CASSSRGAHEQFF. In DNA, the CDR3 is TGTGCCAGCAGTTCCCGCGGGGCACATGAGCAGTTCTTC.